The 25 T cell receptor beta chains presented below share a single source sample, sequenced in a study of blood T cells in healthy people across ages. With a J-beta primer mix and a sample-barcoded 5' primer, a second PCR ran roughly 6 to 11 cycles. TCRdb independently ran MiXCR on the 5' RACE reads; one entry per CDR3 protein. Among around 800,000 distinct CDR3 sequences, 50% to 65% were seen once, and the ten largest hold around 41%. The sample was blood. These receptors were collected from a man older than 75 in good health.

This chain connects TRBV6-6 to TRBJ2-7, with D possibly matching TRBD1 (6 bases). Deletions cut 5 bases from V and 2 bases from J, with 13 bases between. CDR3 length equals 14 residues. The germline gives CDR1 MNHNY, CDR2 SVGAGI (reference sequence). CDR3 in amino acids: CASSRDKLTYEQYF. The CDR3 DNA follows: TGTGCCAGCAGTCGGGACAAGTTGACCTACGAGCAGTACTTC.

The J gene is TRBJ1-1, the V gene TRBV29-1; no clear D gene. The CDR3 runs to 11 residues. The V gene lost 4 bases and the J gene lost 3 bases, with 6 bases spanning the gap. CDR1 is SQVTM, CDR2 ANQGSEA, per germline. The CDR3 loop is CSVVGYTEAFF. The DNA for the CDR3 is TGCAGCGTTGTAGGGTACACTGAAGCTTTCTTT.

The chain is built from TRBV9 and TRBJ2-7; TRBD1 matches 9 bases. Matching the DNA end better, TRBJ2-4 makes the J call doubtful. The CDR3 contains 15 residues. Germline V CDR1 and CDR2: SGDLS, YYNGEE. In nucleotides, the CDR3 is TGTGCCAGCAGCGGGGCGACAGGGGGAGCCGACATTCAGTACTTC. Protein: CASSGATGGADIQYF.

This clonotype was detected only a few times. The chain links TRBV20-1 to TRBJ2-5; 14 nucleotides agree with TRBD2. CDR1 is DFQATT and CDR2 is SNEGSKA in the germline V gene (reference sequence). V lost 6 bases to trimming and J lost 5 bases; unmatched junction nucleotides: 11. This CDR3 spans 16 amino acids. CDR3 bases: TGCAGTGCCGGTAAAGGACTAGCGGGAGGTAAGGAGACCCAGTACTTC. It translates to CSAGKGLAGGKETQYF.

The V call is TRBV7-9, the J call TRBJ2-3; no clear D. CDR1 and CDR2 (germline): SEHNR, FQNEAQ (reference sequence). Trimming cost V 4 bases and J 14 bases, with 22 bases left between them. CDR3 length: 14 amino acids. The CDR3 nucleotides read TGTGCCAGCAGCTCCTTTGACGGGCACAGATACGCGTATTTT. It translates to CASSSFDGHRYAYF.

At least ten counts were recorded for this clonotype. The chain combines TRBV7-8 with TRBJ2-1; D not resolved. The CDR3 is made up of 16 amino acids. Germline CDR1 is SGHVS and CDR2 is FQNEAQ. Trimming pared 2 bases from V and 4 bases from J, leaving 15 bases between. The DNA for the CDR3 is TGTGCCAGCAGCTTACCTCTGAGGTTGGGGTACAATGAGCAGTTCTTC. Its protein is CASSLPLRLGYNEQFF.

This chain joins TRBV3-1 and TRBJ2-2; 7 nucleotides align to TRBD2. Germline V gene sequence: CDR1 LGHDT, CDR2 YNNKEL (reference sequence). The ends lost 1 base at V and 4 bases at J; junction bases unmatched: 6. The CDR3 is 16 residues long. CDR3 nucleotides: TGTGCCAGCAGCCAAGTACCTAGCGGAGGCACCGGGGAGCTGTTTTTT. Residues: CASSQVPSGGTGELFF.

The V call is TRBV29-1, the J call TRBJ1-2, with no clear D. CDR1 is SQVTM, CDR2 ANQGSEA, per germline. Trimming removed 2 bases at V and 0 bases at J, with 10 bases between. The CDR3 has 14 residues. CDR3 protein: CSVERVLTNYGYTF. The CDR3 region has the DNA TGCAGCGTTGAACGGGTCTTAACTAACTATGGCTACACCTTC.

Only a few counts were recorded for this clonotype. In DNA, the CDR3 is TGTGCCAGCAGTTCGGGACAGGGCCTCGAGCAGTACTTC. This sequence encodes CASSSGQGLEQYF. The chain couples TRBV27 to TRBJ2-7; 9 bases match TRBD1. This CDR3 contains 13 residues. With 4 bases clipped from V and 6 bases from J, the junction kept 4 bases outside the gene matches. Germline values: CDR1 MNHEY, CDR2 SMNVEV (reference sequence).

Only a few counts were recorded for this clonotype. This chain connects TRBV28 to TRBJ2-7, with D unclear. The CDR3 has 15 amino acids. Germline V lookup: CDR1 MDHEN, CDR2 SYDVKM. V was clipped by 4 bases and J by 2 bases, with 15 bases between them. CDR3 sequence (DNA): TGTGCCAGCAGTTCTCCCGTCATTGAGGCCTACGAGCAGTACTTC. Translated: CASSSPVIEAYEQYF.

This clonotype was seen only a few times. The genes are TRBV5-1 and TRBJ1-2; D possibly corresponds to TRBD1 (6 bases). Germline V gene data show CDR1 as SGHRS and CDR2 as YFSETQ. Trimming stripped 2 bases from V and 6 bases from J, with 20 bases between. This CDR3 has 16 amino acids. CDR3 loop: CASSFNGGIGPDGYTF. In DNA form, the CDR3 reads TGCGCCAGCAGCTTTAACGGGGGCATTGGGCCAGATGGCTACACCTTC. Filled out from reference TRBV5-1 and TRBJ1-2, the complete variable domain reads KAGVTQTPRYLIKTRGQQVTLSCSPISGHRSVSWYQQTPGQGLQFLFEYFSETQRNKGNFPGRFSGRQFSNSRSEMNVSTLELGDSALYLCASSFNGGIGPDGYTFGSGTRLTVV.

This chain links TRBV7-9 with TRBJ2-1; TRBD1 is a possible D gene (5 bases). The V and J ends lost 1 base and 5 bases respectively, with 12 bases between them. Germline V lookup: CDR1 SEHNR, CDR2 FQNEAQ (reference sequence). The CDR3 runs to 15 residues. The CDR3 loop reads CASSLGRGRDNEQFF. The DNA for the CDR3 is TGTGCCAGCAGCTTAGGAAGGGGCAGGGACAATGAGCAGTTCTTC.

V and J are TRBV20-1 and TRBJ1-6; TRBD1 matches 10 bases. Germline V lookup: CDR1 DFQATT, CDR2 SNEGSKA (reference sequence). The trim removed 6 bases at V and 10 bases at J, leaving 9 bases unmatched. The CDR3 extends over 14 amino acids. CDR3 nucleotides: TGCAGTGCCCCTCCGACAGGGGGCAAGTCACCCCTCCACTTT. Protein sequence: CSAPPTGGKSPLHF.

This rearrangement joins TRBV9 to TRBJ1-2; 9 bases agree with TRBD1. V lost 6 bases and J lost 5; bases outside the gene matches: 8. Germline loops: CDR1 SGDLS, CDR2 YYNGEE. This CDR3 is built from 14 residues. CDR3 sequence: CASMTGQGPYGYTF. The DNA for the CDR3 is TGTGCCAGCATGACGGGACAGGGCCCGTATGGCTACACCTTC. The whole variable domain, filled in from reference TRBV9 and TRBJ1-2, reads DSGVTQTPKHLITATGQRVTLRCSPRSGDLSVYWYQQSLDQGLQFLIQYYNGEERAKGNILERFSAQQFPDLHSELNLSSLELGDSALYFCASMTGQGPYGYTFGSGTRLTVV.

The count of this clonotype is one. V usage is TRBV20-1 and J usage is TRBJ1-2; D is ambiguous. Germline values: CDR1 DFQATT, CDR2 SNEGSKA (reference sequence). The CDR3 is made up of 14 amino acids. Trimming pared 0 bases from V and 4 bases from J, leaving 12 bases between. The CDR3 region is CSARDPQAGYGYTF. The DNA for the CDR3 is TGCAGTGCTAGAGATCCCCAGGCCGGCTATGGCTACACCTTC.

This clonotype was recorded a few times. The CDR3 region is CSVAGTSGTFEQFF. The CDR3 nucleotides read TGCAGCGTCGCCGGGACTAGCGGGACTTTTGAGCAGTTCTTC. The rearrangement joins TRBV29-1 to TRBJ2-1, with 13 bases matching TRBD2. Germline V CDR1 and CDR2: SQVTM, ANQGSEA. This CDR3 has 14 residues. V trimming: 6 bases; J trimming: 9 bases; junction bases outside the gene matches: 8.

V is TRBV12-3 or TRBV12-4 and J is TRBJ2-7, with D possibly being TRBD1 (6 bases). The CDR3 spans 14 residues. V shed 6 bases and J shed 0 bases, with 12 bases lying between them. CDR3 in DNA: TGTGCCAGCAGCCCGACAGGCGTCTCCTACGAGCAGTACTTC. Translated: CASSPTGVSYEQYF.

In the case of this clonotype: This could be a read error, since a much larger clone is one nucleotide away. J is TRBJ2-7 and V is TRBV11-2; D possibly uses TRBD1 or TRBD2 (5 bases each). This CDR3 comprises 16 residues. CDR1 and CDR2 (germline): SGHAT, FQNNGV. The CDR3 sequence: CVSSRSGTVSSYEQYF. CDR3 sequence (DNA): TGTGTCAGCAGCCGATCCGGGACGGTGAGCTCCTACGAGCAGTACTTC. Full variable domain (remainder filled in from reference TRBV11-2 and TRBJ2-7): EAGVAQSPRYKIIEKRQSVAFWCNPISGHATLYWYQQILGQGPKLLIQFQNNGVVDDSQLPKDRFSAERLKGVDSTLKIQPAKLEDSAVYLCVSSRSGTVSSYEQYFGPGTRLTVT.

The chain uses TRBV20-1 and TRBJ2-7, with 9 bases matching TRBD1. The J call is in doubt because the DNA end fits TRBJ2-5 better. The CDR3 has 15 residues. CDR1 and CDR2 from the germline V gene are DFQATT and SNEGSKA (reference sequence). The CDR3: CSARDGGTGTETQYF. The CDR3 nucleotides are TGCAGTGCTAGAGATGGGGGGACAGGGACCGAGACCCAGTACTTC.

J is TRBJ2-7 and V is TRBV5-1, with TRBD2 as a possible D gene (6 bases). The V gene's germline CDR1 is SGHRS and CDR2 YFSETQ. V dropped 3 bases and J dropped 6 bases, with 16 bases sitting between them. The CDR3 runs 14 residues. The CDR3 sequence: CASSSDGAAGEQYF. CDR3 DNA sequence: TGCGCCAGCAGCTCGGACGGAGCAGCGGGCGAGCAGTACTTC.

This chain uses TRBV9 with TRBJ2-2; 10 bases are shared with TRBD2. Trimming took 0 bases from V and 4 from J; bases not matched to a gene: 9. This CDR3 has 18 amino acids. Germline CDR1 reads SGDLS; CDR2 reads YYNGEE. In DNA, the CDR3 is TGTGCCAGCAGCGTAGGTGTTAGCGGGAGGCTCGGCACCGGGGAGCTGTTTTTT. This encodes CASSVGVSGRLGTGELFF. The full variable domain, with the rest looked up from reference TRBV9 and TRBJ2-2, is DSGVTQTPKHLITATGQRVTLRCSPRSGDLSVYWYQQSLDQGLQFLIQYYNGEERAKGNILERFSAQQFPDLHSELNLSSLELGDSALYFCASSVGVSGRLGTGELFFGEGSRLTVL.

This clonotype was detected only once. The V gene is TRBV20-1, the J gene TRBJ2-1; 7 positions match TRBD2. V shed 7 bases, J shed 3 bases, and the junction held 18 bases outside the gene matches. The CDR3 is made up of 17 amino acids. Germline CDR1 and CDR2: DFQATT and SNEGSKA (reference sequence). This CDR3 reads CSVRRGSGASLYNEQFF. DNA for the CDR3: TGCAGTGTCAGAAGAGGGAGCGGGGCATCCCTCTACAATGAGCAGTTCTTC.

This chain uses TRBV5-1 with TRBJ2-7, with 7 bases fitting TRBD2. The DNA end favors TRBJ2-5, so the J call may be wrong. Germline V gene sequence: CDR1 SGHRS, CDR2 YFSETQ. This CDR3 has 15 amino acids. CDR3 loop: CASSLVCGREETQYF. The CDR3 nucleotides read TGCGCCAGCAGCTTGGTCTGCGGGCGGGAGGAGACCCAGTACTTC.

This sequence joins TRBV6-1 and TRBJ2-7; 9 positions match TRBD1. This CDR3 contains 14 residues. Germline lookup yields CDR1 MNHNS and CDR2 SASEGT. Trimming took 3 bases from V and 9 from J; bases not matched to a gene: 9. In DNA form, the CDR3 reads TGTGCCAGCAGTGAGTGGACAGGGGCGGAGGGGCAGTACTTC. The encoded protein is CASSEWTGAEGQYF.

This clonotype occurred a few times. CDR3 coding DNA: TGCGCCAGCAGCCCCAGGACCGGGACACCCCAAGAGACCCAGTACTTC. Protein: CASSPRTGTPQETQYF. The J gene is TRBJ2-5, the V gene TRBV5-1; maybe TRBD1 (6 bases). The CDR3 sequence is 16 residues long. The germline V gene has CDR1 SGHRS and CDR2 YFSETQ. Trimming pared 4 bases from V and 1 base from J, leaving 17 bases between.